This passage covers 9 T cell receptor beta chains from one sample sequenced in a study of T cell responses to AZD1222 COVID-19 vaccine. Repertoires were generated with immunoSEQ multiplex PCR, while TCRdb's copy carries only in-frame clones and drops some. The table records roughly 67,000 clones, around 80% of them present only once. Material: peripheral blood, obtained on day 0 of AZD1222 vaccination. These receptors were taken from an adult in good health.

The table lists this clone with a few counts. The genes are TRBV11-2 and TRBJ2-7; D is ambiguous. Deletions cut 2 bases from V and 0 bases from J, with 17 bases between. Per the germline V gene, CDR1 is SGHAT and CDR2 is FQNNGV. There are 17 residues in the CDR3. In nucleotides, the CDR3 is TGTGCCAGCAGCTTATACACGGCCGCGGTAGTCTCCTACGAGCAGTACTTC. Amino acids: CASSLYTAAVVSYEQYF.

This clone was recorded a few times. CDR3 loop: CAWSVGGFHQPQHF. DNA for the CDR3: TGTGCCTGGAGTGTGGGGGGATTTCATCAGCCCCAGCATTTT. The V gene is TRBV30, the J gene TRBJ1-5; D is possibly TRBD1 (5 bases). Germline-derived CDR1 and CDR2 are GTSNPN and SVGIG (reference sequence). The CDR3 totals 14 residues. The V end was cut by 0 bases, the J end by 5 bases, with 11 bases between.

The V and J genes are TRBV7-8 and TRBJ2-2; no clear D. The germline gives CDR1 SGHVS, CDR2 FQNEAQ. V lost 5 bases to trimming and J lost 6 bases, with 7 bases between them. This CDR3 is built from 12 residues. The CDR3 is CASSQVAGELFF. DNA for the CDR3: TGTGCCAGCAGCCAGGTCGCCGGGGAGCTGTTTTTT.

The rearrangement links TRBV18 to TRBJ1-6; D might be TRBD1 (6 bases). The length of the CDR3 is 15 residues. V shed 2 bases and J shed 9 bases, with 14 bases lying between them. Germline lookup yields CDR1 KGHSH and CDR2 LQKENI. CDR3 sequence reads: CASSPTDSLSSPLHF. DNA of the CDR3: TGTGCCAGCTCACCAACGGACAGTTTGAGTTCACCCCTCCACTTT.

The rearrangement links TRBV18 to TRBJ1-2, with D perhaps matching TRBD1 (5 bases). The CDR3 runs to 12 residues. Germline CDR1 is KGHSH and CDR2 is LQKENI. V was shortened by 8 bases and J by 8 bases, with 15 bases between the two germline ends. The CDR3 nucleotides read TGTGCCAGCGAGAGAAGGGGAGAGGGCTACACCTTC. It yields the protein CASERRGEGYTF.

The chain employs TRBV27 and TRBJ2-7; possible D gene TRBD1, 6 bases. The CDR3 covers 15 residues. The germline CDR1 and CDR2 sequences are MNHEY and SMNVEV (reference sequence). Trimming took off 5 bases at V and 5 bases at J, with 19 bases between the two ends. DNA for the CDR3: TGTGCCAGCAGTCCTTGGACAGACACTCTTAACGAGCAGTACTTC. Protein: CASSPWTDTLNEQYF.

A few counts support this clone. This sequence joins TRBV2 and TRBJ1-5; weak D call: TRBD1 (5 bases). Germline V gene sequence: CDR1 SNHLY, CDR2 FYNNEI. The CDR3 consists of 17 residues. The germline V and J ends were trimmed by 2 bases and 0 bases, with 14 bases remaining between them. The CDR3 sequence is CASSELPTVYSNQPQHF. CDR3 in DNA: TGTGCCAGCAGTGAACTCCCGACAGTTTATAGCAATCAGCCCCAGCATTTT.

The CDR3, as DNA: TGTGCCAGAAGCTTGGTGACGGGGCCAGATCAGCCCCAGCATTTT. This translates into CARSLVTGPDQPQHF. The chain links TRBV5-3 to TRBJ1-5; the D gene is possibly TRBD1 (5 bases). TRBV5-3 is classed as an ORF, of uncertain function. There are 15 residues in the CDR3. V dropped 0 bases and J dropped 5 bases, with 12 bases sitting between them.

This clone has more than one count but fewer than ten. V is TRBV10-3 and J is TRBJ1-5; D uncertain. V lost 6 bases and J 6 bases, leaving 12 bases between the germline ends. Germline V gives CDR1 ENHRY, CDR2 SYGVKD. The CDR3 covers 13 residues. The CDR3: CAIRGEEGQPQHF. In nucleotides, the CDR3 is TGTGCCATCAGGGGAGAGGAGGGTCAGCCCCAGCATTTT.